The next 2 T cell receptor beta chains were all read from a single sample in a study of response to subunit inactivated influenza vaccine. TCRdb called the RT-PCR reads again in MiXCR, with one record for every CDR3 protein. The data contain 650,000 to 850,000 distinct CDR3 sequences, around 14% of them singletons. This material consisted of PBMCs from blood, taken around 15 days before vaccination. The receptors originated from a man between 50 and 59 years old who received an inactivated influenza vaccine.

This clonotype appeared many times. The CDR3 bases are TGTGCCAGCAGTGCCCAGGGGGCCAGTAATGAGCAGTTCTTC. As protein: CASSAQGASNEQFF. V gene TRBV28 combines with J gene TRBJ2-1; TRBD1 agrees at 8 bases. V shed 5 bases, J shed 7 bases, and the junction held 7 bases outside the gene matches. Per germline, CDR1 MDHEN and CDR2 SYDVKM. The CDR3 extends over 14 amino acids.

This clonotype was counted between two and nine times. The chain couples TRBV24-1 to TRBJ2-3; D might be TRBD2 (7 bases). The CDR3 is 14 residues long. Germline-derived CDR1 and CDR2 are KGHDR and SFDVKD. V lost 9 bases and J 3 bases, leaving 15 bases between the germline ends. The CDR3, as DNA: TGTGCCACCGCCGACAGGACTAGGACAGATACGCAGTATTTT. It translates to CATADRTRTDTQYF.